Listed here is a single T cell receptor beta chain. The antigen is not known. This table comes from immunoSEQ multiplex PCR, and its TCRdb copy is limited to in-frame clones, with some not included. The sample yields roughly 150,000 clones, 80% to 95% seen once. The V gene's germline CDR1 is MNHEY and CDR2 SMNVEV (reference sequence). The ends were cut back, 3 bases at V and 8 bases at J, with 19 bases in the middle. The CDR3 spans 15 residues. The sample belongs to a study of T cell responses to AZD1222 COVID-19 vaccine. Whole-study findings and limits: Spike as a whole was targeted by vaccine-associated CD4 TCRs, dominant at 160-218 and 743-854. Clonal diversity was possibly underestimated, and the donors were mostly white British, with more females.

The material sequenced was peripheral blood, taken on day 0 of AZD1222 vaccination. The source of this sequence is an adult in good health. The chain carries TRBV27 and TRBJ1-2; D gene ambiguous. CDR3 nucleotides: TGTGCCAGCAGTTTTGCAGGCAGAGGTCTCGTCGGCTACACCTTC. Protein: CASSFAGRGLVGYTF.